Shown below are 29 T cell receptor beta chains from a single sample sequenced in a study of shared clonotypes between healthy human individuals. CD45RO-negative, CCR7-selected cells formed the naive CD8 fraction, which excluded terminally differentiated effector memory CD45RA+ cells. Clones were read by immunoSEQ multiplex PCR, and TCRdb kept only the in-frame ones, dropping some. This table holds nearly 2 million clones, approximately 94% found once. Input material: naive CD8+ T cells sorted from blood. These receptors were collected from a man younger than 35 in good health.

The rearrangement uses TRBV6-1 and TRBJ2-3; D is perhaps TRBD2 (6 bases). V lost 6 bases to trimming and J lost 3 bases, with 10 bases between them. The CDR3 spans 13 residues. Germline-derived CDR1 and CDR2 are MNHNS and SASEGT. CDR3 amino acids: CASSPRGTDTQYF. CDR3 bases: TGTGCCAGCAGCCCCCGGGGGACAGATACGCAGTATTTT.

The chain couples TRBV7-8 to TRBJ2-7; D is unresolved. This CDR3 region has 12 residues. In germline, CDR1 is SGHVS, CDR2 FQNEAQ. The V end lost 5 bases, the J end lost 6 bases, and 11 bases lay between the germline ends. The CDR3 protein is CASSHPLGEQYF. CDR3 bases: TGTGCCAGCAGCCATCCCCTGGGCGAGCAGTACTTC.

The chain joins TRBV5-1 to TRBJ2-5; 10 bases are a match to TRBD2. The J segment lost 3 bases and the V segment lost 0 bases, leaving 8 bases of the junction unmatched. The CDR3 spans 17 residues. The germline CDR1 and CDR2 sequences are SGHRS and YFSETQ. The CDR3 region has the DNA TGCGCCAGCAGCTTGGATTGGGTCCTAGCGGGAGAAGAGACCCAGTACTTC. Translated, it gives CASSLDWVLAGEETQYF.

This rearrangement joins TRBV7-9 to TRBJ1-2, with D possibly TRBD1 on 5 matching bases. Germline assignment: CDR1 SEHNR and CDR2 FQNEAQ (reference sequence). Trimming stripped 5 bases from V and 8 bases from J, with 21 bases between. The CDR3 runs 15 residues. The CDR3 DNA follows: TGTGCCAGCAGCCGGGAGGGGACGAACCTTGACGGCTACACCTTC. It is translated as CASSREGTNLDGYTF.

With regard to this clone: The sample holds other DNA sequences that translate to the same CDR3. The chain combines TRBV5-1 with TRBJ2-7; a weak D match, TRBD2 (6 bases). The V end was cut by 3 bases, the J end by 4 bases, with 8 bases between. CDR1 is SGHRS and CDR2 is YFSETQ in the germline V gene. CDR3 length: 12 residues. The CDR3 DNA reads as TGCGCCAGCAGCTCGGGGGTATACGAGCAGTACTTC. This sequence encodes CASSSGVYEQYF.

CDR3 bases: TGTGCCAGCAGTGAATCATCAGGTAGGGGCTACAATGAGCAGTTCTTC. Translating it yields CASSESSGRGYNEQFF. The chain joins TRBV6-1 to TRBJ2-1; weak D call: TRBD1 (5 bases). The CDR3 totals 16 residues. Trimming shortened V by 2 bases and J by 3 bases, and 14 bases separated the two germline ends. Looked up from germline, CDR1 is MNHNS and CDR2 is SASEGT.

The CDR3 is CASSLEAGRMAGELFF. The CDR3 DNA is TGTGCCAGCAGCTTAGAGGCGGGCCGGATGGCCGGGGAGCTGTTTTTT. The chain combines TRBV7-9 with TRBJ2-2; a possible D gene is TRBD2 (5 bases). V lost 1 base and J 6 bases, leaving 15 bases between the germline ends. CDR1 is SEHNR, CDR2 FQNEAQ, per germline (reference sequence). The CDR3 is 16 residues long. The variable domain in full, with the rest retrieved from reference TRBV7-9 and TRBJ2-2, is DTGVSQNPRHKITKRGQNVTFRCDPISEHNRLYWYRQTLGQGPEFLTYFQNEAQLEKSRLLSDRFSAERPKGSFSTLEIQRTEQGDSAMYLCASSLEAGRMAGELFFGEGSRLTVL.

The chain combines TRBV7-9 with TRBJ1-1, with 9 bases fitting TRBD1. This CDR3 is built from 15 residues. Germline trimming cut 6 bases from V and 1 base from J; bases unmatched to any gene: 6. Looked up from germline, CDR1 is SEHNR and CDR2 is FQNEAQ (reference sequence). CDR3 protein: CASSQQGAGNTEAFF. The CDR3 nucleotides are TGTGCCAGCAGTCAACAGGGGGCAGGGAACACTGAAGCTTTCTTT.

V gene TRBV12-5 combines with J gene TRBJ2-1, with D unresolved. There are 14 residues in the CDR3. The germline V gene encodes CDR1 LGHNT and CDR2 FRNRAP. Trimming shortened V by 5 bases and J by 8 bases, and 16 bases separated the two germline ends. The CDR3 here is CASGKEPFLDEQFF. CDR3 coding DNA: TGTGCTAGTGGTAAAGAACCTTTCCTCGATGAGCAGTTCTTC.

This clone came up once. The chain employs TRBV30 and TRBJ2-1; D call uncertain. V lost 5 bases to trimming and J lost 7 bases, with 9 bases between them. Looked up from germline, CDR1 is GTSNPN and CDR2 is SVGIG (reference sequence). The CDR3 length is 11 residues. CDR3 protein: CAWDENNEQFF. The CDR3 DNA sequence: TGTGCCTGGGATGAAAATAATGAGCAGTTCTTC.

This chain joins TRBV29-1 and TRBJ2-1; D not resolved. Trimming pared 5 bases from V and 0 bases from J, leaving 8 bases between. The CDR3 runs 13 residues. Germline V gene data show CDR1 as SQVTM and CDR2 as ANQGSEA. CDR3 bases: TGCAGCGTTCGTCGGAGCTCCTACAATGAGCAGTTCTTC. This encodes CSVRRSSYNEQFF.

The rearrangement links TRBV11-2 to TRBJ2-1, with 9 positions matching TRBD1. Germline V gives CDR1 SGHAT, CDR2 FQNNGV. This CDR3 has 14 residues. V trimming: 3 bases; J trimming: 9 bases; junction bases outside the gene matches: 6. CDR3 sequence (DNA): TGTGCCAGCAGCTTCCCGGGACAGGGCGCTGAGCAGTTCTTC. This translates into CASSFPGQGAEQFF.

This rearrangement joins TRBV5-6 to TRBJ2-5; TRBD2 aligns across 8 bases. Germline V gene sequence: CDR1 SGHDT, CDR2 YYEEEE. The J segment lost 11 bases and the V segment lost 5 bases, leaving 11 bases of the junction unmatched. This CDR3 is 13 amino acids long. The CDR3 bases are TGTGCCAGCAGTTTAGGACTAGCAGGAGAACAGTACTTC. Amino acids: CASSLGLAGEQYF.

The chain has TRBV7-9 and TRBJ2-7; TRBD2 aligns across 10 bases. Germline loops: CDR1 SEHNR, CDR2 FQNEAQ (reference sequence). Trimming took 5 bases from V and 2 from J; bases not matched to a gene: 6. The CDR3 has 15 residues. CDR3 sequence reads: CASSTGLAATYEQYF. In DNA, the CDR3 is TGTGCCAGCAGCACCGGACTAGCGGCCACCTACGAGCAGTACTTC.

This clone was counted once. The chain combines TRBV6-1 with TRBJ2-1; TRBD2 is a possible D gene (5 bases). V lost 6 bases, J lost 12 bases, and 15 bases lay in between. The CDR3 loop spans 12 amino acids. CDR1 MNHNS and CDR2 SASEGT come from the germline V gene. The CDR3 protein is CASSPASRGQFF. CDR3 in DNA: TGTGCCAGCAGCCCGGCCTCACGGGGGCAGTTCTTC.

In the case of this clone: A much larger clone differs from this one at a single base, so this may be a read error. The genes are TRBV6-6 and TRBJ1-1; D uncertain. CDR3 length: 12 amino acids. The V and J ends lost 7 bases and 1 base respectively, with 7 bases between them. Germline loops: CDR1 MNHNY, CDR2 SVGAGI (reference sequence). DNA of the CDR3: TGTGCCAGCATCGTAGGGAACACTGAAGCTTTCTTT. This encodes CASIVGNTEAFF.

This clone came up a few times. The V and J genes are TRBV9 and TRBJ2-3; no firm D call. The length of the CDR3 is 13 residues. V lost 4 bases and J 2 bases, leaving 8 bases between the germline ends. Germline lookup yields CDR1 SGDLS and CDR2 YYNGEE. The CDR3 is CASSLGITDTQYF. The DNA of the CDR3 is TGTGCCAGCAGCCTTGGGATCACAGATACGCAGTATTTT.

This chain links TRBV6-5 with TRBJ1-2; D not resolved. Trimming took 1 base from V and 5 from J, leaving 11 bases between them. The CDR3 has 14 residues. Germline CDR1 reads MNHEY; CDR2 reads SVGAGI. CDR3 nucleotides: TGTGCCAGCAGTTACTTGGCCAACCCATATGGCTACACCTTC. Residues: CASSYLANPYGYTF.

Comment on this clone: This sample also contains other DNA sequences that code for the same CDR3. This rearrangement joins TRBV9 to TRBJ2-7; TRBD2 matches 9 bases. This CDR3 is built from 15 residues. In germline, CDR1 is SGDLS, CDR2 YYNGEE. With V trimmed by 0 bases and J by 3 bases, 4 bases remained unmatched. The CDR3: CASSVGSGGIYEQYF. The CDR3 bases are TGTGCCAGCAGCGTAGGGAGCGGGGGGATCTACGAGCAGTACTTC.

CDR3 in amino acids: CAWNSGTGGSPLHF. In nucleotides, the CDR3 is TGTGCCTGGAACAGCGGGACAGGGGGTTCACCCCTCCACTTT. V usage is TRBV30 and J usage is TRBJ1-6; the match to TRBD1 covers 11 bases. Germline-derived CDR1 and CDR2 are GTSNPN and SVGIG (reference sequence). This CDR3 is built from 14 residues. V was pared by 4 bases and J by 9 bases, with 5 bases of the junction left unmatched.

Concerning this clone itself: Other DNA sequences in the same sample also yield this CDR3. J is TRBJ2-7 and V is TRBV4-1; 8 nucleotides agree with TRBD1. Trimming cost V 2 bases and J 2 bases; bases outside gene matches: 5. Germline V CDR1 and CDR2: MGHRA, YSYEKL. The CDR3 spans 15 residues. In DNA, the CDR3 is TGCGCCAGCAGCCAAACTCCGGGACAGGCCTACGAGCAGTACTTC. Translated: CASSQTPGQAYEQYF.

The chain is built from TRBV18 and TRBJ1-2, with 9 positions matching TRBD1. The V and J ends lost 3 bases and 8 bases, in that order; junction bases with no gene match: 7. Germline lookup yields CDR1 KGHSH and CDR2 LQKENI. The CDR3 length is 14 residues. This CDR3 is CASSPRDRERGYTF. CDR3 DNA sequence: TGTGCCAGCTCACCCCGGGACAGGGAGAGGGGCTACACCTTC.

The sample holds one count of this clone. V gene TRBV20-1 combines with J gene TRBJ2-1, with D hard to call. The CDR3 spans 10 residues. The germline gives CDR1 DFQATT, CDR2 SNEGSKA (reference sequence). The ends were cut back, 3 bases at V and 9 bases at J, with 6 bases in the middle. DNA for the CDR3: TGCAGTGCTAGTTTACCTGAGCAGTTCTTC. This translates into CSASLPEQFF.

In this sample, this clone turned up a few times. The rearrangement uses TRBV11-2 and TRBJ1-2; D gene unclear. The CDR3 has 14 amino acids. Looked up from germline, CDR1 is SGHAT and CDR2 is FQNNGV. Trimming removed 3 bases at V and 3 bases at J, with 11 bases between. CDR3 sequence: CASSFTGEDYGYTF. CDR3 sequence (DNA): TGTGCCAGCAGCTTCACCGGGGAGGACTATGGCTACACCTTC.

This sequence joins TRBV7-9 and TRBJ1-5, with TRBD1 identical over 7 bases. Germline CDR1 reads SEHNR; CDR2 reads FQNEAQ (reference sequence). CDR3 length: 15 amino acids. Trimming at V came to 5 bases and at J to 7 bases, leaving 11 bases not matched to a gene. The CDR3 here is CASSPGEGARQPQHF. The CDR3 coding sequence is TGTGCCAGCAGCCCCGGGGAGGGGGCCCGGCAGCCCCAGCATTTT.

This chain links TRBV7-9 with TRBJ2-1; D might be TRBD2 (6 bases). The germline gives CDR1 SEHNR, CDR2 FQNEAQ (reference sequence). The V gene lost 3 bases and the J gene lost 8 bases, with 14 bases spanning the gap. The CDR3 consists of 14 residues. CDR3 DNA: TGTGCCAGCAGCTTGGGGACCGGGGGTGATGAGCAGTTCTTC. Its protein product is CASSLGTGGDEQFF. Looking up the rest from reference TRBV7-9 and TRBJ2-1 gives the full variable domain: DTGVSQNPRHKITKRGQNVTFRCDPISEHNRLYWYRQTLGQGPEFLTYFQNEAQLEKSRLLSDRFSAERPKGSFSTLEIQRTEQGDSAMYLCASSLGTGGDEQFFGPGTRLTVL.

The chain carries TRBV13 and TRBJ1-2; D is uncertain. The CDR3 extends over 13 amino acids. The V gene's germline CDR1 is PRHDT and CDR2 FYEKMQ (reference sequence). Trimming shortened V by 1 base and J by 8 bases, and 11 bases separated the two germline ends. CDR3 region: CASSLESAGGYTF. The CDR3 DNA follows: TGTGCCAGCAGCTTAGAATCCGCGGGCGGCTACACCTTC. Using reference TRBV13 and TRBJ1-2 for the parts outside the CDR3, the full variable domain is AAGVIQSPRHLIKEKRETATLKCYPIPRHDTVYWYQQGPGQDPQFLISFYEKMQSDKGSIPDRFSAQQFSDYHSELNMSSLELGDSALYFCASSLESAGGYTFGSGTRLTVV.

The chain is built from TRBV5-8 and TRBJ2-1; D is unclear. The CDR3 loop spans 13 amino acids. V dropped 4 bases and J dropped 7 bases, with 12 bases sitting between them. Germline V gives CDR1 SGHTS, CDR2 YDEGEE. CDR3 sequence: CASSPGIWNEQFF. In nucleotides, the CDR3 is TGTGCCAGCAGCCCAGGAATCTGGAATGAGCAGTTCTTC.

This rearrangement joins TRBV7-8 to TRBJ2-7; 7 positions match TRBD1. CDR3 length equals 16 residues. Trimming cost V 2 bases and J 3 bases; bases outside gene matches: 10. Germline V gives CDR1 SGHVS, CDR2 FQNEAQ. DNA for the CDR3: TGTGCCAGCAGCTTATCCCCCGGGACAGACATCTACGAGCAGTACTTC. Translated: CASSLSPGTDIYEQYF.